These 12 T cell receptor beta chains were sequenced from one sample in a study of PD-1 blockade in classical Hodgkin lymphoma. The time point was: cycle 4 day 1 (C4D1), after less than 7 weeks of nivolumab. No patient escaped relapse after autologous stem cell transplantation, and brentuximab vedotin exposure varied. Purification of CD4+ T cells from thawed PBMCs was achieved by magnetic negative selection. Clones were read by immunoSEQ multiplex PCR, and TCRdb kept only the in-frame ones, dropping some. This table has about 12,000 clones, about 86% appearing once. Sequenced material: CD4+ T cells from blood, taken before the fourth cycle of nivolumab. Receptor source: a human donor with classical Hodgkin lymphoma.

This clone was recorded a few times. The chain combines TRBV7-8 with TRBJ2-6; D gene unclear. The CDR3 sequence is 14 residues long. V lost 6 bases and J lost 6, with 12 bases in between. Per the germline V gene, CDR1 is SGHVS and CDR2 is FQNEAQ. CDR3 region: CASSSEYEANVLTF. The CDR3 nucleotides are TGTGCCAGCAGTTCCGAATACGAGGCCAACGTCCTGACTTTC.

This chain joins TRBV5-1 and TRBJ2-7, with D perhaps TRBD1 (5 bases). Germline V lookup: CDR1 SGHRS, CDR2 YFSETQ. The CDR3 consists of 17 residues. The V gene lost 0 bases and the J gene lost 2 bases, with 18 bases spanning the gap. CDR3 nucleotides: TGCGCCAGCAGCTTGGAGGGTCGGCAGGGATCCACCTACGAGCAGTACTTC. Encoded protein: CASSLEGRQGSTYEQYF. The full variable domain, with the rest looked up from reference TRBV5-1 and TRBJ2-7, is KAGVTQTPRYLIKTRGQQVTLSCSPISGHRSVSWYQQTPGQGLQFLFEYFSETQRNKGNFPGRFSGRQFSNSRSEMNVSTLELGDSALYLCASSLEGRQGSTYEQYFGPGTRLTVT.

This rearrangement joins TRBV14 to TRBJ2-1, with D tentatively TRBD2 (6 bases). Germline V gene data show CDR1 as SGHDN and CDR2 as FVKESK. This CDR3 spans 13 amino acids. Trimming removed 0 bases from V and 9 bases from J, with 9 bases in between. CDR3 sequence reads: CASSQDLGGEQFF. For the CDR3, the DNA is TGTGCCAGCAGCCAAGATTTGGGGGGTGAGCAGTTCTTC.

This chain connects TRBV28 to TRBJ1-2; the D gene is possibly TRBD1 (5 bases). The germline V and J ends were trimmed by 8 bases and 0 bases, with 16 bases remaining between them. The CDR3 runs to 15 residues. Germline V gene sequence: CDR1 MDHEN, CDR2 SYDVKM. CDR3 amino acids: CASYLRGMTNYGYTF. CDR3 sequence (DNA): TGTGCCAGCTACCTAAGGGGCATGACTAACTATGGCTACACCTTC.

This chain links TRBV2 with TRBJ2-5, with D tentatively TRBD1 or TRBD2 (5 bases each). CDR1 and CDR2 from the germline V gene are SNHLY and FYNNEI. V lost 4 bases to trimming and J lost 2 bases, with 8 bases between them. The CDR3 extends over 13 amino acids. In nucleotides, the CDR3 is TGTGCCAGCAGTGGGGACCTTCAAGAGACCCAGTACTTC. It translates to CASSGDLQETQYF.

This chain links TRBV11-3 with TRBJ2-2, with TRBD2 matching 8 bases. CDR1 SGHNT and CDR2 YENEEA come from the germline V gene. This CDR3 spans 14 amino acids. The V segment lost 5 bases and the J segment 4 bases; nucleotides outside the gene matches: 3. CDR3 amino acids: CASSPGLVTGELFF. In DNA form, the CDR3 reads TGTGCCAGCAGCCCGGGACTAGTCACCGGGGAGCTGTTTTTT.

This clone was found once. The rearrangement uses TRBV9 and TRBJ2-2; D remains ambiguous. V was shortened by 0 bases and J by 0 bases, with 3 bases between the two germline ends. CDR1 SGDLS and CDR2 YYNGEE come from the germline V gene. The CDR3 is 14 amino acids. The CDR3 spells CASSVVANTGELFF. CDR3 DNA sequence: TGTGCCAGCAGCGTAGTAGCGAACACCGGGGAGCTGTTTTTT.

The J gene is TRBJ1-2, the V gene TRBV18, with D perhaps matching TRBD1 (5 bases). CDR1 KGHSH and CDR2 LQKENI come from the germline V gene. The V end lost 4 bases, the J end lost 6 bases, and 6 bases lay between the germline ends. The CDR3 totals 11 residues. The CDR3 DNA follows: TGTGCCAGCTCACGAGGGGATGGCTACACCTTC. As protein: CASSRGDGYTF.

The V gene is TRBV5-1, the J gene TRBJ2-5, with 11 bases aligning to TRBD2. The CDR3 has 13 residues. Germline CDR1 is SGHRS and CDR2 is YFSETQ. V lost 4 bases and J lost 5; bases outside the gene matches: 1. The CDR3 region has the DNA TGCGCCAGCAGCCCTAGCGGGGGGGAGACCCAGTACTTC. It codes for CASSPSGGETQYF.

The rearrangement links TRBV6-5 to TRBJ1-3; D gene uncertain. Trimming shortened V by 0 bases and J by 1 base, and 7 bases separated the two germline ends. The CDR3 is 15 residues long. Per the germline V gene, CDR1 is MNHEY and CDR2 is SVGAGI. The CDR3 region has the DNA TGTGCCAGCAGTTACTCTAGGAGGTCTGGAAACACCATATATTTT. The encoded protein is CASSYSRRSGNTIYF.

This sequence joins TRBV2 and TRBJ1-4; D is ambiguous. Deletions cut 5 bases from V and 4 bases from J, with 14 bases between. The V gene's germline CDR1 is SNHLY and CDR2 FYNNEI. This CDR3 is built from 15 residues. CDR3 region: CASSLEALNNEKLFF. The DNA for the CDR3 is TGTGCCAGCAGTCTAGAGGCGCTAAATAATGAAAAACTGTTTTTT. The variable domain in full, with the rest retrieved from reference TRBV2 and TRBJ1-4, is EPEVTQTPSHQVTQMGQEVILRCVPISNHLYFYWYRQILGQKVEFLVSFYNNEISEKSEIFDDQFSVERPDGSNFTLKIRSTKLEDSAMYFCASSLEALNNEKLFFGSGTQLSVL.

The chain's CDR3 is CARVWGARAFF. CDR3 in DNA: TGTGCCCGCGTGTGGGGGGCGAGGGCTTTCTTT. The V and J genes are TRBV30 and TRBJ1-1, with D maybe TRBD1 (6 bases). Trimming removed 8 bases at V and 11 bases at J, with 18 bases between. The CDR3 sequence is 11 residues long. CDR1 is GTSNPN, CDR2 SVGIG, per germline (reference sequence).